The 27 T cell receptor beta chains listed next were all sequenced from one sample in a study of T cell responses to AZD1222 COVID-19 vaccine (dated by TCRdb to 2020 to 2023). The time point label corresponds to: baseline before first vaccination. Libraries were made using the immunoSEQ multiplex PCR assay. What TCRdb holds here is the immuneACCESS table cut down to in-frame rearrangements. Part of the clones is not present; checked against another copy, under half of the missing clones reflect an unresolved V gene, and the others are unexplained. In this sample the table shows approximately 100,000 clones, around nine tenths of which occur a single time. 7% to 10% of the sample belongs to the ten largest clones. The sequences come from peripheral blood, collected on day 0 of AZD1222 vaccination. The receptors derive from an adult in good health.

This chain joins TRBV10-3 and TRBJ1-5; D possibly corresponds to TRBD1 (6 bases). This CDR3 is built from 15 residues. Germline CDR1 is ENHRY and CDR2 is SYGVKD. V was trimmed by 8 bases and J by 1 base, leaving 15 bases between them. The CDR3: CAIGEGGTSNQPQHF. The DNA of the CDR3 is TGTGCCATCGGGGAGGGGGGGACGAGCAATCAGCCCCAGCATTTT.

V and J are TRBV27 and TRBJ1-5; tentative D call: TRBD1 (5 bases). V lost 0 bases, J lost 7 bases, and 19 bases lay in between. Germline-derived CDR1 and CDR2 are MNHEY and SMNVEV (reference sequence). The CDR3 is made up of 17 amino acids. The CDR3 loop is CASSLSGDRTRRQPQHF. The DNA of the CDR3 is TGTGCCAGCAGTTTATCGGGGGACCGGACCCGGAGGCAGCCCCAGCATTTT.

This chain uses TRBV4-1 with TRBJ1-1; D is perhaps TRBD1 (5 bases). This CDR3 region has 14 residues. Germline lookup yields CDR1 MGHRA and CDR2 YSYEKL. V was clipped by 5 bases and J by 1 base, with 11 bases between them. The CDR3, as DNA: TGCGCCAGCAGCGGCGGACATACGAACACTGAAGCTTTCTTT. Translated, it gives CASSGGHTNTEAFF.

The rearrangement links TRBV3-1 (or the pseudogene TRBV3-2) to TRBJ2-3; D is uncertain. The germline V gene encodes CDR1 LGHDT and CDR2 YNNKEL (reference sequence). V shed 1 base and J shed 4 bases, with 15 bases lying between them. There are 16 residues in the CDR3. This CDR3 is CASSQGLWPPPDTQYF. The CDR3 region has the DNA TGTGCCAGCAGCCAAGGGTTGTGGCCACCGCCAGATACGCAGTATTTT.

The chain's CDR3 is CASSLGQSNQPQHF. The CDR3 DNA sequence: TGCGCCAGCAGCTTGGGACAGTCGAATCAGCCCCAGCATTTT. The V and J genes are TRBV5-1 and TRBJ1-5, with a tentative D call TRBD1 (5 bases). Per the germline V gene, CDR1 is SGHRS and CDR2 is YFSETQ. The V end was cut by 0 bases, the J end by 4 bases, with 8 bases between. The CDR3 is 14 residues long.

CDR3 DNA sequence: TGTGCCAGCAGCTCAATACAGGGGCAGACGGGGGGCTACACCTTC. Translated: CASSSIQGQTGGYTF. The J gene is TRBJ1-2, the V gene TRBV6-5, with TRBD1 identical over 7 bases. CDR3 size: 15 residues. V lost 6 bases and J lost 8; bases outside the gene matches: 15. CDR1 MNHEY and CDR2 SVGAGI come from the germline V gene.

The chain has TRBV7-2 and TRBJ1-2, with 8 bases aligning to TRBD1. CDR3 length equals 15 residues. Germline V gene lookup returns CDR1 SGHTA and CDR2 FQGNSA. J lost 8 bases, V lost 4 bases, and 12 bases had no gene match. The CDR3 DNA is TGTGCCAGCAGCTCTAACCGGGACAGGTCTTCCGGCTACACCTTC. This translates into CASSSNRDRSSGYTF.

V is TRBV6-5 and J is TRBJ1-3; D is unresolved. With 7 bases removed from V and 0 bases from J, the gap between germline ends came to 10 bases. The CDR3 is 14 residues long. Germline loops: CDR1 MNHEY, CDR2 SVGAGI. The CDR3 coding sequence is TGTGCCAGCAAGGGTCCAAACTCTGGAAACACCATATATTTT. Protein sequence: CASKGPNSGNTIYF.

The chain has TRBV7-3 and TRBJ2-3; perhaps TRBD1 as D (5 bases). V lost 2 bases and J 7 bases, leaving 13 bases between the germline ends. Germline V gene data show CDR1 as SGHTA and CDR2 as FQGTGA. This CDR3 contains 14 residues. This CDR3 is CASSLEGVGNTQYF. As DNA, the CDR3 is TGTGCCAGCAGCTTAGAAGGGGTTGGGAATACGCAGTATTTT.

V is TRBV7-3 and J is TRBJ2-5; 8 bases line up with TRBD1. Germline V gene data show CDR1 as SGHTA and CDR2 as FQGTGA. J was trimmed by 5 bases and V by 5 bases; bases with no gene match: 7. The CDR3 extends over 14 amino acids. In DNA form, the CDR3 reads TGTGCCAGCAGCCCCGACAGGGGTTGGGAGACCCAGTACTTC. Translation: CASSPDRGWETQYF.

The rearrangement uses TRBV6-5 and TRBJ1-4, with D perhaps TRBD1 (5 bases). The CDR3 is made up of 15 amino acids. V lost 2 bases and J 7 bases, leaving 14 bases between the germline ends. Germline V gene sequence: CDR1 MNHEY, CDR2 SVGAGI. The CDR3 is CASSYEGRRGEKLFF. For the CDR3, the DNA is TGTGCCAGCAGTTACGAGGGGAGGAGGGGTGAAAAACTGTTTTTT.

V is TRBV4-1 and J is TRBJ2-5; D not certain. With 2 bases removed from V and 3 bases from J, the gap between germline ends came to 10 bases. This CDR3 spans 14 amino acids. The germline V gene has CDR1 MGHRA and CDR2 YSYEKL. CDR3: CASSQLLGKETQYF. The CDR3 DNA follows: TGCGCCAGCAGCCAACTTCTCGGAAAAGAGACCCAGTACTTC.

The genes are TRBV7-2 and TRBJ2-7, with 11 bases that match TRBD2. The CDR3 has 17 residues. The germline CDR1 and CDR2 sequences are SGHTA and FQGNSA. Unmatched junction bases numbered 13, after V lost 3 bases and J lost 6 bases. The CDR3 DNA reads TGTGCCAGCAGCTTCCTCCTTCTAGCGGGAGGAAGTGGCGAGCAGTACTTC. Its translation is CASSFLLLAGGSGEQYF.

V usage is TRBV27 and J usage is TRBJ1-2, with D tentatively TRBD1 (5 bases). The V gene's germline CDR1 is MNHEY and CDR2 SMNVEV (reference sequence). This CDR3 is built from 13 residues. V was pared by 5 bases and J by 5 bases, with 12 bases between. The CDR3 region is CASSIDGGYGYTF. As DNA, the CDR3 is TGTGCCAGCAGTATTGACGGGGGGTATGGCTACACCTTC.

The rearrangement joins TRBV7-9 to TRBJ1-4; D gene ambiguous. The V end was cut by 1 base, the J end by 8 bases, with 5 bases between. CDR1 SEHNR and CDR2 FQNEAQ come from the germline V gene (reference sequence). The CDR3 covers 12 residues. The CDR3 coding sequence is TGTGCCAGCAGCTTAGTGGAGGAAAAACTGTTTTTT. This encodes CASSLVEEKLFF. The full variable domain, in which reference TRBV7-9 and TRBJ1-4 provide the parts outside the CDR3, is DTGVSQNPRHKITKRGQNVTFRCDPISEHNRLYWYRQTLGQGPEFLTYFQNEAQLEKSRLLSDRFSAERPKGSFSTLEIQRTEQGDSAMYLCASSLVEEKLFFGSGTQLSVL.

The chain employs TRBV5-1 and TRBJ1-5; 7 bases line up with TRBD1. Unmatched junction bases numbered 4, after V lost 0 bases and J lost 1 base. Germline CDR1 and CDR2: SGHRS and YFSETQ. This CDR3 region has 16 residues. CDR3 amino acids: CASSLGQGTSNQPQHF. The CDR3 DNA is TGCGCCAGCAGCTTGGGACAGGGAACGAGCAATCAGCCCCAGCATTTT.

The chain links TRBV10-2 to TRBJ2-3, with no clear D. The CDR3 has 13 amino acids. V gave up 2 bases and J gave up 8 bases, with 11 bases separating them. CDR1 WSHSY and CDR2 SAAADI come from the germline V gene. The CDR3, as DNA: TGCGCCAGCAGTGAGGCCCACTGGGGTACGCAGTATTTT. The encoded protein is CASSEAHWGTQYF.

This chain joins TRBV6-2 or TRBV6-3 and TRBJ2-2, with D possibly matching TRBD1 (6 bases). The CDR3 covers 19 residues. V lost 2 bases and J lost 0, with 19 bases in between. Germline V gene lookup returns CDR1 MNHEY and CDR2 SVGEGT. DNA for the CDR3: TGTGCCAGCAGTTACATCGGACAGATCCTTACCCCGAACACCGGGGAGCTGTTTTTT. Its translation is CASSYIGQILTPNTGELFF.

The chain recombines TRBV7-2 with TRBJ1-2; a weak D match, TRBD1 (6 bases). The CDR3 has 13 residues. The V gene's germline CDR1 is SGHTA and CDR2 FQGNSA. V was shortened by 3 bases and J by 7 bases, with 12 bases between the two germline ends. CDR3 nucleotides: TGTGCCAGCAGCTTTGCTACAGGGTTTGGCTACACCTTC. Protein product: CASSFATGFGYTF.

This sequence joins TRBV4-3 and TRBJ1-2; 9 positions agree with TRBD1. The ends lost 0 bases at V and 5 bases at J; junction bases unmatched: 7. CDR3 length equals 16 residues. CDR1 is LGHNA and CDR2 is YSLEER in the germline V gene. The DNA of the CDR3 is TGCGCCAGCAGCCAAGACCCGACAGGGGGAAAATATGGCTACACCTTC. The encoded protein is CASSQDPTGGKYGYTF.

The V call is TRBV2, the J call TRBJ1-1; D unclear. The CDR3 totals 13 residues. The germline CDR1 and CDR2 sequences are SNHLY and FYNNEI. Trimming stripped 10 bases from V and 2 bases from J, with 14 bases between. CDR3 amino acids: CATKATRNTEAFF. The CDR3 nucleotides read TGTGCCACCAAAGCGACACGTAACACTGAAGCTTTCTTT.

V and J are TRBV19 and TRBJ2-7; unclear D gene. V lost 1 base and J lost 6, with 13 bases in between. The CDR3 is made up of 14 amino acids. The germline V gene has CDR1 LNHDA and CDR2 SQIVND (reference sequence). In nucleotides, the CDR3 is TGTGCCAGTAGTATAGCTCTTGGGTCCATCGAGCAGTACTTC. Amino acid sequence: CASSIALGSIEQYF.

The chain links TRBV6-1 to TRBJ2-4; 8 nucleotides agree with TRBD2. CDR3 size: 16 residues. V trimming: 3 bases; J trimming: 0 bases; junction bases outside the gene matches: 4. Germline loops: CDR1 MNHNS, CDR2 SASEGT. CDR3 nucleotide sequence: TGTGCCAGCAGTGATCCTAGCGGGCTAGCCAAAAACATTCAGTACTTC. It specifies CASSDPSGLAKNIQYF.

This chain joins TRBV10-2 and TRBJ1-5; possibly TRBD1 for D (6 bases). This CDR3 contains 12 residues. Germline V gene lookup returns CDR1 WSHSY and CDR2 SAAADI. Trimming left V 3 bases short and J 15 bases short, with 15 bases between. In nucleotides, the CDR3 is TGCGCCAGCAGTGACAATGGGGGCCCCTCGCATTTT. This codes for CASSDNGGPSHF.

This chain links TRBV2 with TRBJ2-2; D call uncertain. Germline CDR1 is SNHLY and CDR2 is FYNNEI. Trimming removed 4 bases from V and 1 base from J, with 10 bases in between. There are 15 residues in the CDR3. For the CDR3, the DNA is TGTGCCAGCAGTGCCAGCGCCCTGAACACCGGGGAGCTGTTTTTT. Its translation: CASSASALNTGELFF. Full variable domain (rest looked up from reference TRBV2 and TRBJ2-2): EPEVTQTPSHQVTQMGQEVILRCVPISNHLYFYWYRQILGQKVEFLVSFYNNEISEKSEIFDDQFSVERPDGSNFTLKIRSTKLEDSAMYFCASSASALNTGELFFGEGSRLTVL.

This rearrangement joins TRBV6-8 to TRBJ2-2, with 9 bases identical to TRBD1. The germline gives CDR1 MNHGY, CDR2 SAAAGT. V gave up 8 bases and J gave up 2 bases; unmatched junction bases: 6. The CDR3 length is 15 residues. CDR3 in DNA: TGTGCCAGCGGACAGGGGTCCGCCAACACCGGGGAGCTGTTTTTT. It yields the protein CASGQGSANTGELFF.

This chain uses TRBV28 with TRBJ2-7; D gene ambiguous. Germline lookup yields CDR1 MDHEN and CDR2 SYDVKM. CDR3 size: 12 residues. Trimming pared 2 bases from V and 5 bases from J, leaving 7 bases between. The CDR3 nucleotides are TGTGCCAGCAGTTTAATATGGAACGAGCAGTACTTC. Encoded protein: CASSLIWNEQYF.